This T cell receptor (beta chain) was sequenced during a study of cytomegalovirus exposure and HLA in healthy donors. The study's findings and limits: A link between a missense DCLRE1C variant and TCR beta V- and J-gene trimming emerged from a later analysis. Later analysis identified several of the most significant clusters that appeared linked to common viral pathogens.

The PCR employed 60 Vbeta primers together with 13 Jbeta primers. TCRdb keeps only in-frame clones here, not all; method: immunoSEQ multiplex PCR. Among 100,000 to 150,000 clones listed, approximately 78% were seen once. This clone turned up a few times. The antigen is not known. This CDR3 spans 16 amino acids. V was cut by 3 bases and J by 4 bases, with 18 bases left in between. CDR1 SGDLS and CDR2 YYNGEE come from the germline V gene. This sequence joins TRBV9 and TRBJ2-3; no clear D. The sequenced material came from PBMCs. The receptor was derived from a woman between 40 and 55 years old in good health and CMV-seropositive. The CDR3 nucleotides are TGTGCCAGCAGCGCCGCCTCTGGAGATGCTGCAGATACGCAGTATTTT. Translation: CASSAASGDAADTQYF.